The entry that follows covers one TCR beta chain sequence. Its specificity is not known. Sequencing was performed with immunoSEQ multiplex PCR; in TCRdb, only in-frame clones are kept and a portion is missing. The table has more than 65,000 clones, under 95% seen once. This specimen belongs to a study of graft-versus-host responses after intestinal transplantation. Study-wide background: Grafts were multivisceral, liver-intestinal, or isolated intestinal. General study results and limits: Marrow from the recipient contained GvH clones, some of which had appeared first in ileum or blood.

The CDR3 extends over 13 amino acids. The germline V gene encodes CDR1 MNHEY and CDR2 SVGAGI. V was pared by 6 bases and J by 5 bases, with 13 bases between. This specimen was unstimulated CD8+ T cells sorted from spleen or lymph node cells, taken before transplant. The sequence came from a human donor who was the organ donor for an intestinal transplant. The J gene is TRBJ1-1, the V gene TRBV6-5; possibly TRBD1 for D (6 bases). CDR3: CASSPGEGTEAFF. In nucleotides, the CDR3 is TGTGCCAGCAGCCCAGGGGAGGGGACTGAAGCTTTCTTT.